These 10 T cell receptor beta chains were all obtained from the same sample, sequenced in a study of identical twins. From the 5' RACE reads, TCRdb called clonotypes with MiXCR, one entry per CDR3 protein. The sample shows 690,000 or so distinct CDR3 sequences, roughly 6.2% of them seen only once. Sequencing was done on a sample of naive T cells sorted from blood. The receptors come from a man aged 18 to 29 in good health.

This clonotype was recorded at least ten times. The J gene is TRBJ2-2, the V gene TRBV9; the D is unclear. The CDR3 sequence is 13 residues long. Germline loops: CDR1 SGDLS, CDR2 YYNGEE. Trimming stripped 0 bases from V and 6 bases from J, with 6 bases between. The CDR3 reads CASSVAQAGELFF. CDR3 sequence (DNA): TGTGCCAGCAGCGTAGCTCAGGCCGGGGAGCTGTTTTTT.

In its sample, this clonotype was seen a few times. The chain combines TRBV16 with TRBJ2-1, with TRBD2 as a possible D gene (5 bases). The CDR3 loop spans 15 amino acids. Germline V gene data show CDR1 as KGHSY and CDR2 as FQNENV. Trimming pared 3 bases from V and 5 bases from J, leaving 14 bases between. The CDR3 region is CASSHSLPEDNEQFF. The CDR3 coding sequence is TGTGCCAGCAGCCACTCCCTCCCGGAGGACAATGAGCAGTTCTTC.

This clonotype was recorded many times. The chain uses TRBV11-1 and TRBJ2-1; D is unresolved. Germline CDR1 is SGHAT and CDR2 is FQDESV (reference sequence). V was shortened by 3 bases and J by 9 bases, with 15 bases between the two germline ends. The CDR3 extends over 14 amino acids. CDR3 residues: CASSFRLSRPEQFF. The CDR3 nucleotides read TGTGCCAGCAGCTTTAGACTCAGTCGCCCTGAGCAGTTCTTC.

This clonotype has a handful of counts. The rearrangement links TRBV6-1 to TRBJ1-6; a possible D gene is TRBD1 (5 bases). Trimming cost V 6 bases and J 10 bases, with 19 bases left between them. The CDR3 totals 15 residues. Germline loops: CDR1 MNHNS, CDR2 SASEGT. CDR3 sequence reads: CASRPIGRVDSPLHF. CDR3 coding DNA: TGTGCCAGCAGGCCTATCGGCAGGGTGGACTCACCCCTCCACTTT.

This clonotype appeared many times. V gene TRBV20-1 combines with J gene TRBJ2-2; 7 nucleotides agree with TRBD2. The CDR3 contains 16 residues. V lost 6 bases, J lost 5 bases, and 15 bases stayed unmatched. Germline V gene sequence: CDR1 DFQATT, CDR2 SNEGSKA (reference sequence). The CDR3: CSAEAAAGVSTGELFF. CDR3 sequence (DNA): TGCAGTGCCGAAGCAGCGGCGGGAGTGTCTACCGGGGAGCTGTTTTTT.

This clonotype was picked up many times. The chain links TRBV9 to TRBJ2-2; weak D call: TRBD2 (5 bases). Trimming removed 5 bases from V and 4 bases from J, with 12 bases in between. The CDR3 has 14 residues. Germline loops: CDR1 SGDLS, CDR2 YYNGEE. CDR3 protein: CASRSYGGTGELFF. The DNA of the CDR3 is TGTGCCAGCAGATCGTACGGAGGCACCGGGGAGCTGTTTTTT. Using reference TRBV9 and TRBJ2-2 for the parts outside the CDR3, the full variable domain is DSGVTQTPKHLITATGQRVTLRCSPRSGDLSVYWYQQSLDQGLQFLIQYYNGEERAKGNILERFSAQQFPDLHSELNLSSLELGDSALYFCASRSYGGTGELFFGEGSRLTVL.

This clonotype was observed a few times. The rearrangement joins TRBV20-1 to TRBJ2-7; D remains ambiguous. The germline V gene encodes CDR1 DFQATT and CDR2 SNEGSKA (reference sequence). The CDR3 sequence is 12 residues long. V gave up 5 bases and J gave up 6 bases, with 14 bases separating them. The CDR3 coding sequence is TGCAGTGCTCTAGGGTCCGTCGGCGAGCAGTACTTC. As protein: CSALGSVGEQYF.

The chain combines TRBV11-2 with TRBJ2-3, with a possible D match to TRBD2 (5 bases). Between the trimmed V and J ends, which lost 0 bases and 6 bases, there was a span of 13 bases. The V gene's germline CDR1 is SGHAT and CDR2 FQNNGV. The CDR3 runs 15 residues. The CDR3 coding sequence is TGTGCCAGCAGCTTAGATAGGTGGGAGTATGATACGCAGTATTTT. Its protein product is CASSLDRWEYDTQYF. The full variable domain, in which reference TRBV11-2 and TRBJ2-3 provide the parts outside the CDR3, is EAGVAQSPRYKIIEKRQSVAFWCNPISGHATLYWYQQILGQGPKLLIQFQNNGVVDDSQLPKDRFSAERLKGVDSTLKIQPAKLEDSAVYLCASSLDRWEYDTQYFGPGTRLTVL.

This rearrangement joins TRBV24-1 to TRBJ2-5; D may correspond to TRBD1 or TRBD2 (5 bases each). V lost 5 bases and J 7 bases, leaving 16 bases between the germline ends. Germline CDR1 KGHDR, CDR2 SFDVKD. This CDR3 region has 14 residues. CDR3 amino acids: CATSAGTPAATQYF. As DNA, the CDR3 is TGTGCCACCAGTGCCGGGACCCCTGCCGCGACCCAGTACTTC.

The chain joins TRBV6-1 to TRBJ2-7, with 7 bases aligning to TRBD1. CDR1 is MNHNS and CDR2 is SASEGT in the germline V gene. With 6 bases clipped from V and 4 bases from J, the junction kept 6 bases outside the gene matches. The CDR3 has 13 amino acids. The CDR3 loop is CASRGTAMYEQYV. The CDR3 nucleotides are TGTGCCAGCAGGGGGACAGCGATGTACGAGCAGTACGTC.